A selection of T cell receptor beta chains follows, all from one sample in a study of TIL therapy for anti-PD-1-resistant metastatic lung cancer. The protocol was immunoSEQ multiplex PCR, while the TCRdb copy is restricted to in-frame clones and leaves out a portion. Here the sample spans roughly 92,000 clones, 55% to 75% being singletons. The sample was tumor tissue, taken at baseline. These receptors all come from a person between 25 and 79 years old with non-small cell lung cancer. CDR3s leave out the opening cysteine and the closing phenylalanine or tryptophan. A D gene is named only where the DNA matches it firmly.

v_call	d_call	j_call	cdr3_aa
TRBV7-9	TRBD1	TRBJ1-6	ASSLTGESPLH
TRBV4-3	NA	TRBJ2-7	ASSQGAGKDAYEQY
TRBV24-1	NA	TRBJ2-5	ATSEGPSQETQY
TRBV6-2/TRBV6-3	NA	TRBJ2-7	ASSTPGRPSYEQY
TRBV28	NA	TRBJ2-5	ASSLGGRETQY
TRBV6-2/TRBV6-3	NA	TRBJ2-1	ASSIALREQF
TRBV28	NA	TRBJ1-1	ASSLYGGSVVYTEAF
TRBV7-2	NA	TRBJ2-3	ASVQGADTQY
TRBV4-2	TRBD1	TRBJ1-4	ASSHTTGSNEKLF
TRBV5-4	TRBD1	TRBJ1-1	ASSVYRGNTEAF
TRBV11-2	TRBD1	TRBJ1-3	ASSKQGALGNTIY
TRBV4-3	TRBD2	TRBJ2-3	ASSQARTSEDTQY
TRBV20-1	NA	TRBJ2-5	SASASQPRQETQY
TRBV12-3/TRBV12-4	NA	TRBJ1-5	ASSSQGAQPQH
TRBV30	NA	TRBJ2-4	AWSVSRDIQY
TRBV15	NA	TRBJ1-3	ATSREGRNTIY
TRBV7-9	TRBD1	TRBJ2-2	ASSGKLTGGGSPGELF
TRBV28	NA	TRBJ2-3	ATSPGLALTDTQY
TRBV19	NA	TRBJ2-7	ASSILGSTYEQY
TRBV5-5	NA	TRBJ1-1	ASSFPGEADAF
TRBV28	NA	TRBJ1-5	ASSLIGRRSNQPQH
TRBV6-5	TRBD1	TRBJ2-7	ASSRDSPREQY
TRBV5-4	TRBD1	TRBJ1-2	ASSSGQGWGGYT
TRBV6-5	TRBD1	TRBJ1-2	ASSSGQANYGYT
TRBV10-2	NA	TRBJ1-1	ASSGNGGTEAF
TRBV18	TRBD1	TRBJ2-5	ASSTTGDGETQY
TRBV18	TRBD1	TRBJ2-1	ASSPGTGNNEQF
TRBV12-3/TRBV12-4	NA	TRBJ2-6	ASRSAGANVLT
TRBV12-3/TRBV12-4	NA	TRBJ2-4	ASSVTEKNIQY
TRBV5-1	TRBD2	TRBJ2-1	ASSLSISGAYNEQF
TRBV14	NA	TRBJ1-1	ASSLQGRNTEAF
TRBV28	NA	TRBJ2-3	ASSLSQYGWDPKGGHTDTQY
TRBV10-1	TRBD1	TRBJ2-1	ASTPGQGGEQF
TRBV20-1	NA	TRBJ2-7	SAEPVQEQY
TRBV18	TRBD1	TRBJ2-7	ASSPRDRSSYEQY
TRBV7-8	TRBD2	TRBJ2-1	ASSLVAGGGNEQF
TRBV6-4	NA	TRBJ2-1	ASSVRTDSEQF
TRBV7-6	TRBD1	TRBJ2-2	ASSFTGTGRTGELF
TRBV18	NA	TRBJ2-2	ASSGMKQGPGELF